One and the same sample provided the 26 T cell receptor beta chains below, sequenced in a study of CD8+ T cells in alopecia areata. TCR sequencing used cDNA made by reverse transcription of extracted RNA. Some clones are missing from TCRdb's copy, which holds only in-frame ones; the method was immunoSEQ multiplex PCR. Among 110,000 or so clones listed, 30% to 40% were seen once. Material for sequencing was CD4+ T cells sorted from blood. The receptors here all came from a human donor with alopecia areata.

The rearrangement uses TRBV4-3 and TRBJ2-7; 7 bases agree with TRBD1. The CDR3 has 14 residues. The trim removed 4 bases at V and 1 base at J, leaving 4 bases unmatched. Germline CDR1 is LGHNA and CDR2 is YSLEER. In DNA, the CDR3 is TGCGCCAGCAGCCCAGGGACAGAATCCTACGAGCAGTACTTC. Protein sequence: CASSPGTESYEQYF.

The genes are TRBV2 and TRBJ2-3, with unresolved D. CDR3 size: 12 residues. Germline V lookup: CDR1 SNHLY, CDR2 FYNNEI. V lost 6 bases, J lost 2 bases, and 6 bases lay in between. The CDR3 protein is CASSLNTDTQYF. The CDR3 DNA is TGTGCCAGCAGCCTTAACACAGATACGCAGTATTTT.

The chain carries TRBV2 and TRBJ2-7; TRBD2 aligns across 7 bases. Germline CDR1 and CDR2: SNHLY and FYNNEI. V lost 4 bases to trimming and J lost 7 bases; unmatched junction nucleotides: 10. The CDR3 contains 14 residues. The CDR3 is CASSVAGERREQYF. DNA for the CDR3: TGTGCCAGCAGTGTGGCGGGAGAACGGAGAGAGCAGTACTTC.

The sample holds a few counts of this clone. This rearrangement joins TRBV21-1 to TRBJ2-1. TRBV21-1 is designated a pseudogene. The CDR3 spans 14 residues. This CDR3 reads CASGGFSSYNEQFF. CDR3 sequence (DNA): TGTGCCAGCGGTGGGTTTAGCTCCTACAATGAGCAGTTCTTC.

The CDR3 sequence is CASSYSGGGTEAFF. The CDR3 DNA follows: TGTGCCAGCAGTTACTCGGGTGGAGGCACTGAAGCTTTCTTT. The chain has TRBV6-5 and TRBJ1-1; D unclear. Trimming shortened V by 0 bases and J by 4 bases, and 9 bases separated the two germline ends. This CDR3 region has 14 residues. The germline gives CDR1 MNHEY, CDR2 SVGAGI.

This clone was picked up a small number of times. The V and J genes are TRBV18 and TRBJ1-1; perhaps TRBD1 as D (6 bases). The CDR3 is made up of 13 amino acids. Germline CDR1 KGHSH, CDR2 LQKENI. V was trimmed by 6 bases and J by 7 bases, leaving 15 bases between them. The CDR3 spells CASSIEQGIEAFF. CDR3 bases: TGTGCCAGCTCTATCGAACAGGGAATTGAAGCTTTCTTT.

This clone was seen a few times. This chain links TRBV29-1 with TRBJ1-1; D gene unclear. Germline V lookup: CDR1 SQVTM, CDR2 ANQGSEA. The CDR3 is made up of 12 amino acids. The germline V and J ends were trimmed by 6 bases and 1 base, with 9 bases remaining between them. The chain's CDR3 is CSVIQWNTEAFF. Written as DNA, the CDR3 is TGCAGCGTCATACAGTGGAACACTGAAGCTTTCTTT.

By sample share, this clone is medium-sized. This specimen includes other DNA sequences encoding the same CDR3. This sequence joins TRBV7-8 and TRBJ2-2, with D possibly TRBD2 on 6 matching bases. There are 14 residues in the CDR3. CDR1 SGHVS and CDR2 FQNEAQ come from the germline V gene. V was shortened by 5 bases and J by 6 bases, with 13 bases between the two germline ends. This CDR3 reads CASSPLGGPGELFF. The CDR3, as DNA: TGTGCCAGCAGCCCTCTGGGGGGTCCCGGGGAGCTGTTTTTT.

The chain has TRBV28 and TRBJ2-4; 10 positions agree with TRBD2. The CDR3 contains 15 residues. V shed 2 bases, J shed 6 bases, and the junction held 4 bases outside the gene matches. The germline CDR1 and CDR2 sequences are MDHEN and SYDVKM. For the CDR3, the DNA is TGTGCCAGCAGTTTAGTAACTAGCGGGATAAACATTCAGTACTTC. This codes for CASSLVTSGINIQYF. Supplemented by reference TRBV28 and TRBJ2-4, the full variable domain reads DVKVTQSSRYLVKRTGEKVFLECVQDMDHENMFWYRQDPGLGLRLIYFSYDVKMKEKGDIPEGYSVSREKKERFSLILESASTNQTSMYLCASSLVTSGINIQYFGAGTRLSVL.

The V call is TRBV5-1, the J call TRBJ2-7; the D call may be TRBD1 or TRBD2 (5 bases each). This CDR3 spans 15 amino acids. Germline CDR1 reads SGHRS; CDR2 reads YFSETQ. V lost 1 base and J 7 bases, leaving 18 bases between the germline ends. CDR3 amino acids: CASSLSNTGTGEQYF. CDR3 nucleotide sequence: TGCGCCAGCAGCTTGAGCAATACAGGCACGGGGGAGCAGTACTTC.

CDR3 region: CASSLGGPSYGYTF. CDR3 coding DNA: TGTGCCAGCAGCTTAGGAGGGCCCAGCTATGGCTACACCTTC. The chain carries TRBV7-2 and TRBJ1-2, with D hard to call. This CDR3 is built from 14 residues. The V gene lost 1 base and the J gene lost 4 bases, with 10 bases spanning the gap. Germline CDR1 SGHTA, CDR2 FQGNSA.

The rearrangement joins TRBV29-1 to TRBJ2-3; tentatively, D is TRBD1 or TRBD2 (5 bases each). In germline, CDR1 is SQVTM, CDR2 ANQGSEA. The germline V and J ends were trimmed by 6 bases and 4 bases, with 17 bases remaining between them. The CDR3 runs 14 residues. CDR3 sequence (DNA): TGCAGCGTACTCCCGGGGCAGACACCAGATACGCAGTATTTT. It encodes CSVLPGQTPDTQYF.

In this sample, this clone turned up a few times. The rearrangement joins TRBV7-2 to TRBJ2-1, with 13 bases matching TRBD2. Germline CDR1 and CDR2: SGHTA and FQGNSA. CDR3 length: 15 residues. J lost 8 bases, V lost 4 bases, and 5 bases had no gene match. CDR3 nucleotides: TGTGCCAGCAGCTGGGGACTAGCGGGACCCGATGAGCAGTTCTTC. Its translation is CASSWGLAGPDEQFF. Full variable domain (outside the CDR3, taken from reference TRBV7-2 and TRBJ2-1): GAGVSQSPSNKVTEKGKDVELRCDPISGHTALYWYRQSLGQGLEFLIYFQGNSAPDKSGLPSDRFSAERTGGSVSTLTIQRTQQEDSAVYLCASSWGLAGPDEQFFGPGTRLTVL.

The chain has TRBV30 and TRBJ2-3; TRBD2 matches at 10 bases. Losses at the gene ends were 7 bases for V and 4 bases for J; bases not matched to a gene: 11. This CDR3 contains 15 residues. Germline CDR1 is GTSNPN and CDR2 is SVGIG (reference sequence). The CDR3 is CAFMIAGGLSDTQYF. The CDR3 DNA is TGTGCCTTCATGATAGCGGGAGGACTCTCAGATACGCAGTATTTT.

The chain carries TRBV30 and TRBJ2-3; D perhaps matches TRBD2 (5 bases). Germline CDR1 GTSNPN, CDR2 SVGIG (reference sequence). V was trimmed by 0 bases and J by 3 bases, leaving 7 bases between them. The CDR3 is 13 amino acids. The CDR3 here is CAWSVPGTDTQYF. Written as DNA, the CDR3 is TGTGCCTGGAGTGTTCCGGGAACAGATACGCAGTATTTT.

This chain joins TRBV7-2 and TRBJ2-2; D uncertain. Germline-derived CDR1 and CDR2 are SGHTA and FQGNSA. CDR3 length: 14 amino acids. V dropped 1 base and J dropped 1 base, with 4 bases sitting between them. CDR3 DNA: TGTGCCAGCAGCTTAGGGCAGAACACCGGGGAGCTGTTTTTT. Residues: CASSLGQNTGELFF.

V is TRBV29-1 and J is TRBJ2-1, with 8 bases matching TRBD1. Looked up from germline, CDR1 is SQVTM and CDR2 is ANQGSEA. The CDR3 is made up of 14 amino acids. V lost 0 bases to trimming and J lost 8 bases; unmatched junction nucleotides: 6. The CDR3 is CSVEDSRGLHEQFF. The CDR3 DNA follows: TGCAGCGTTGAAGATAGCAGGGGGCTCCATGAGCAGTTCTTC.

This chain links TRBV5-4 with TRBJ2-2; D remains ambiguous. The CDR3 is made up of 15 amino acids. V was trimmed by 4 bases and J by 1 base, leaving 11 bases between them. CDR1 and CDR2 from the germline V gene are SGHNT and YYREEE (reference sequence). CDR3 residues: CASSATAVNTGELFF. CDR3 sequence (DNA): TGTGCCAGCAGCGCTACAGCAGTGAACACCGGGGAGCTGTTTTTT.

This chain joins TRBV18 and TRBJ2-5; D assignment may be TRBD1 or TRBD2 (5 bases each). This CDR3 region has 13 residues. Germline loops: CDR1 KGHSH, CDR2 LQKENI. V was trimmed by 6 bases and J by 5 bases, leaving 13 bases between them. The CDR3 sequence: CASSRDHGETQYF. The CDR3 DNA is TGTGCCAGCTCCCGGGACCACGGGGAGACCCAGTACTTC.

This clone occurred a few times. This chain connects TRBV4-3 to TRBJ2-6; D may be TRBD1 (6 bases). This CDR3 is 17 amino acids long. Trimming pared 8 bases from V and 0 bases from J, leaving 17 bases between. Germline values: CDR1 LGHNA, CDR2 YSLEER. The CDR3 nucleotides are TGCGCCAGCGGGTACAGGGATTTCTACTCTGGGGCCAACGTCCTGACTTTC. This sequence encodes CASGYRDFYSGANVLTF.

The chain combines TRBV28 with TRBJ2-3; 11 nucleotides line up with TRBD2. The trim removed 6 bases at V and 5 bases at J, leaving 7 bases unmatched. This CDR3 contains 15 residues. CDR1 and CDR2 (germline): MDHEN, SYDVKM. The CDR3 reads CASSGLAGGQDTQYF. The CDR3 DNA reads TGTGCCAGCAGCGGCCTAGCGGGAGGCCAAGATACGCAGTATTTT.

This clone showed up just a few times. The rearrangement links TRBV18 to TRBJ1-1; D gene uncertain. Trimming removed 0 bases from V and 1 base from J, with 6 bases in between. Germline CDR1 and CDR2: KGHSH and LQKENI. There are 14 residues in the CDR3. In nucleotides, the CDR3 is TGTGCCAGCTCACCACCGGGCACGAACACTGAAGCTTTCTTT. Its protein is CASSPPGTNTEAFF.

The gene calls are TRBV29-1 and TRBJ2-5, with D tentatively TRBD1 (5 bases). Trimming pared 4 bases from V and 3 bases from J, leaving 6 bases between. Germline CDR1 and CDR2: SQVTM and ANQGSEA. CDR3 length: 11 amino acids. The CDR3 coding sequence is TGCAGCGTTGCCAGGGAAGAGACCCAGTACTTC. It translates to CSVAREETQYF.

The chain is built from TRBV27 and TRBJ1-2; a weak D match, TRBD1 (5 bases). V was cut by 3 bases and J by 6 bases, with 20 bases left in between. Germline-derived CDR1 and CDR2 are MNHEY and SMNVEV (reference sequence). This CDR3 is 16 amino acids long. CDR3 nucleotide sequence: TGTGCCAGCAGTTTGGGGCTTGGGGGGAAAGCGGATGGCTACACCTTC. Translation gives CASSLGLGGKADGYTF.

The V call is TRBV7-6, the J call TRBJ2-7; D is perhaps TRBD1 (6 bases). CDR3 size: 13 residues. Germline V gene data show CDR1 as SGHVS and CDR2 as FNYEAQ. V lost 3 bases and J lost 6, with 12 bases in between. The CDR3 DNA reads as TGTGCCAGCAGCTTTAACAGGGAGCGCGAGCAGTACTTC. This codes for CASSFNREREQYF. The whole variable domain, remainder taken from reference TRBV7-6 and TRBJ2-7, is GAGVSQSPRYKVTKRGQDVALRCDPISGHVSLYWYRQALGQGPEFLTYFNYEAQQDKSGLPNDRFSAERPEGSISTLTIQRTEQRDSAMYRCASSFNREREQYFGPGTRLTVT.

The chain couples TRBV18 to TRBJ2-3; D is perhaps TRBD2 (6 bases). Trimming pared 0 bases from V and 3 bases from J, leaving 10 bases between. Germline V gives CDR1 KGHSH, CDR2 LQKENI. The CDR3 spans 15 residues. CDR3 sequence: CASSPPASATDTQYF. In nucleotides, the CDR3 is TGTGCCAGCTCACCACCAGCTAGCGCTACAGATACGCAGTATTTT.